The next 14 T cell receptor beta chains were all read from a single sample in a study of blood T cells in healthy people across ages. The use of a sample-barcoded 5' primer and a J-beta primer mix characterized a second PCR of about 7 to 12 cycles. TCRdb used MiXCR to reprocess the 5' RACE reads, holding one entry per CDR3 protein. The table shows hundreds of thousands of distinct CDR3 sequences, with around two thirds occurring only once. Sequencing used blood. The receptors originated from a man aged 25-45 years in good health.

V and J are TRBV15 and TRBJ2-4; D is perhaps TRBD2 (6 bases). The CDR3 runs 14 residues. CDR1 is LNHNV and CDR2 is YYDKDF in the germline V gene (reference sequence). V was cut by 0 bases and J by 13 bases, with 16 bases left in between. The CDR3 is CATSRERALREQYF. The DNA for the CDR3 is TGTGCCACCAGCAGAGAGCGGGCTCTACGGGAGCAGTACTTC. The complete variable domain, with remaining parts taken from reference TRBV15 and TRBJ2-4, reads DAMVIQNPRYQVTQFGKPVTLSCSQTLNHNVMYWYQQKSSQAPKLLFHYYDKDFNNEADTPDNFQSRRPNTSFCFLDIRSPGLGDTAMYLCATSRERALREQYFGAGTRLSVL.

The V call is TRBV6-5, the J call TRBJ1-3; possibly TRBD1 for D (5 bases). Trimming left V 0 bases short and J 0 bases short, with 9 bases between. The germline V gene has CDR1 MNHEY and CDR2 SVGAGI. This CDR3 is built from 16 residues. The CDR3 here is CASSYSRGGSGNTIYF. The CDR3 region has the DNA TGTGCCAGCAGTTACTCCCGGGGCGGCTCTGGAAACACCATATATTTT.

The CDR3 region has the DNA TGTGCCAGCAGCATATCCAGGTACAATGAGCAGTTCTTC. Its translation is CASSISRYNEQFF. This chain joins TRBV11-2 and TRBJ2-1; no clear D gene. Germline CDR1 and CDR2: SGHAT and FQNNGV. V dropped 5 bases and J dropped 4 bases, with 9 bases sitting between them. The CDR3 runs 13 residues.

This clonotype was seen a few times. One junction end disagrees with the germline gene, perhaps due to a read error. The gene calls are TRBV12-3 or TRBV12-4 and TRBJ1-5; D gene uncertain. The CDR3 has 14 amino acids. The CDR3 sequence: CASSRYEGNQPQHF. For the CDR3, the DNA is TGTGCCAGCAGCCGGTACGAAGGCAACCAGCCCCAGCATTTT.

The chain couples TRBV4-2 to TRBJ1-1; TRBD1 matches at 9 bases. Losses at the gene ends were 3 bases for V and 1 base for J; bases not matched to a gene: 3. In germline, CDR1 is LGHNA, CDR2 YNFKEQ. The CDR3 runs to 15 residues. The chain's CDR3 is CASSHEGQGNTEAFF. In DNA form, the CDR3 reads TGTGCCAGCAGCCACGAGGGACAGGGGAACACTGAAGCTTTCTTT.

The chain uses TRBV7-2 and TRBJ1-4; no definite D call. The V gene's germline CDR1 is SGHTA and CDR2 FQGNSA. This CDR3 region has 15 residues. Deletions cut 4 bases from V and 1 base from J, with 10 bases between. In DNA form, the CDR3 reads TGTGCCAGCAGCTGGGTAAAAGAAACTAATGAAAAACTGTTTTTT. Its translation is CASSWVKETNEKLFF.

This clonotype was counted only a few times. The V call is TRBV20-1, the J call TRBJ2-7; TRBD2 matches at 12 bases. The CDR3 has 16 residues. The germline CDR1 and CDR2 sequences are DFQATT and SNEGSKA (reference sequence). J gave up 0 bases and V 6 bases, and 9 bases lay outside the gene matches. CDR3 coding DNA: TGCAGTGCCCCAGGGACTAGCGGGCTGAGCTCCTACGAGCAGTACTTC. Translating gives CSAPGTSGLSSYEQYF.

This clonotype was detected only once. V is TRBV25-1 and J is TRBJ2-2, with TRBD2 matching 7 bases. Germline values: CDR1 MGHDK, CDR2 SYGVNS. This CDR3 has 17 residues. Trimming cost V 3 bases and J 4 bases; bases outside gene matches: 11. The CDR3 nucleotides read TGTGCCAGCAGTGACTTCTTCGGGGGGACCGCCACCGGGGAGCTGTTTTTT. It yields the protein CASSDFFGGTATGELFF.

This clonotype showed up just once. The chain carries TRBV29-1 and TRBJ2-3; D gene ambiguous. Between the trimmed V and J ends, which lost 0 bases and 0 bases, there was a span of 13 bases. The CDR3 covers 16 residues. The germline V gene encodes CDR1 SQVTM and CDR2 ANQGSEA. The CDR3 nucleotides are TGCAGCGTTGAAGATAACAGCTTAGCTAGCACAGATACGCAGTATTTT. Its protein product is CSVEDNSLASTDTQYF.

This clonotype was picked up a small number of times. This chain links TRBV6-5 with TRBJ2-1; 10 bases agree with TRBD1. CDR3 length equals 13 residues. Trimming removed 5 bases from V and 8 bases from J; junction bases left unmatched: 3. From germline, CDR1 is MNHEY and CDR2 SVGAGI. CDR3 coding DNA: TGTGCCAGCAGTGGGACAGGGGTAGATGAGCAGTTCTTC. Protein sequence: CASSGTGVDEQFF.

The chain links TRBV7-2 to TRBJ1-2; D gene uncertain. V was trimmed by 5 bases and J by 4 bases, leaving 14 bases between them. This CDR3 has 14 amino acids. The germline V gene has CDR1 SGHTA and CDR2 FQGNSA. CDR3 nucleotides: TGTGCCAGCAGCCCCAGGCAGGTTCTCTATGGCTACACCTTC. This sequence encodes CASSPRQVLYGYTF.

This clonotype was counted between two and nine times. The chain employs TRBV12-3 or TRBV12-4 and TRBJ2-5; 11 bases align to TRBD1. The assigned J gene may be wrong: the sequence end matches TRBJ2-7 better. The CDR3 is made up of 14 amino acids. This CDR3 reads CASRTGTGGYEQYF. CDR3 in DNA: TGTGCCAGCAGAACCGGGACAGGGGGCTACGAGCAGTACTTC.

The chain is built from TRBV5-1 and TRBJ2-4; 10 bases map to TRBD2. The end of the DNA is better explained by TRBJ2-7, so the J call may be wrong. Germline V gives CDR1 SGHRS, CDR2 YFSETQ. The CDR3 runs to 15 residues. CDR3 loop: CASSPGLASDYEQYF. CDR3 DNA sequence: TGCGCCAGCAGCCCGGGACTAGCGTCCGACTACGAGCAGTACTTC.

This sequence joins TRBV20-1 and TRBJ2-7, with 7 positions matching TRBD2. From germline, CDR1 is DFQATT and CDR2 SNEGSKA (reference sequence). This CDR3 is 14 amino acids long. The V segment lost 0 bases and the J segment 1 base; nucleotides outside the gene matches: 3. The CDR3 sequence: CSARDASGSYEQYF. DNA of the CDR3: TGCAGTGCTAGAGACGCTAGCGGATCCTACGAGCAGTACTTC.